This passage covers 2 T cell receptor beta chains from one sample sequenced in a study of cytomegalovirus exposure and HLA in healthy donors. The repertoire was sequenced with immunoSEQ multiplex PCR; TCRdb's copy has only in-frame clones and lacks some. Of 120,000 to 150,000 clones in the sample, roughly 90% are singletons; the top ten hold about 2.8%. The sample consisted of PBMCs. Every receptor here comes from a man aged 18-30 years in good health and CMV-seronegative.

This clone has just one count. The chain is built from TRBV6-5 and TRBJ1-3, with 7 positions matching TRBD1. J lost 2 bases, V lost 10 bases, and 8 bases had no gene match. The CDR3 consists of 14 residues. The germline CDR1 and CDR2 sequences are MNHEY and SVGAGI. CDR3 nucleotide sequence: TGTGCCACCACCGGGACAGCGACTGGAAACACCATATATTTT. Protein: CATTGTATGNTIYF.

This chain connects TRBV2 to TRBJ1-1; D possibly corresponds to TRBD1 (6 bases). CDR3 length equals 14 residues. The germline V gene has CDR1 SNHLY and CDR2 FYNNEI. V shed 3 bases and J shed 6 bases, with 14 bases lying between them. CDR3 protein: CASSDRGDRPEAFF. The CDR3 DNA is TGTGCCAGCAGTGACAGGGGAGATCGGCCTGAAGCTTTCTTT.